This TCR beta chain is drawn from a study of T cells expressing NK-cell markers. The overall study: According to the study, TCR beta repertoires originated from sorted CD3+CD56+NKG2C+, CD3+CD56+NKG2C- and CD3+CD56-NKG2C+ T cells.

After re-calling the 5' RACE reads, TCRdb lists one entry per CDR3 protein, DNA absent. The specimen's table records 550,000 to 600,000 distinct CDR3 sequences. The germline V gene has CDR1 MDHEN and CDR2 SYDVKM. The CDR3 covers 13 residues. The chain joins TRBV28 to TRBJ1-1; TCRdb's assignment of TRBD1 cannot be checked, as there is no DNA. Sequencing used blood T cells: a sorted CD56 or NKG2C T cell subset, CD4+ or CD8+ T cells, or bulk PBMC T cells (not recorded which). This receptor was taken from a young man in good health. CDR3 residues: CASGGPGQPEAFF.